The 29 T cell receptor beta chains listed next were all sequenced from one sample in a study of blood T cell repertoires in COVID-19. Profiled with immunoSEQ multiplex PCR; TCRdb holds only in-frame clones, not every one. The sample shows a few hundred thousand clones, approximately 89% of them seen only once. The sequencing input was peripheral blood. These receptors were taken from a woman in her 30s with COVID-19, enrolled during active disease.

The V and J genes are TRBV4-3 and TRBJ1-3; possibly TRBD1 for D (5 bases). This CDR3 has 16 residues. Germline V lookup: CDR1 LGHNA, CDR2 YSLEER. V was cut by 2 bases and J by 0 bases, with 11 bases left in between. The CDR3 nucleotides are TGCGCCAGCAGCCAAACTTCAGGGTTCTCTGGAAACACCATATATTTT. Translated: CASSQTSGFSGNTIYF.

The V call is TRBV24-1, the J call TRBJ1-2, with D unresolved. The CDR3 totals 13 residues. The V and J ends lost 2 bases and 4 bases respectively, with 7 bases between them. CDR1 and CDR2 from the germline V gene are KGHDR and SFDVKD. The CDR3 DNA reads as TGTGCCACCAGTGATTCAAGCTTCTATGGCTACACCTTC. Amino acid sequence: CATSDSSFYGYTF.

The genes are TRBV6-6 and TRBJ2-4; 9 nucleotides agree with TRBD1. The CDR3 extends over 15 amino acids. V lost 6 bases to trimming and J lost 3 bases; unmatched junction nucleotides: 6. Germline loops: CDR1 MNHNY, CDR2 SVGAGI (reference sequence). This CDR3 is CASRPQGAHKNIQYF. DNA of the CDR3: TGTGCCAGCAGGCCACAGGGGGCGCACAAAAACATTCAGTACTTC.

J is TRBJ2-3 and V is TRBV7-9, with D possibly being TRBD2 (5 bases). The CDR3 sequence is 15 residues long. V lost 4 bases and J 5 bases, leaving 16 bases between the germline ends. Germline CDR1 is SEHNR and CDR2 is FQNEAQ (reference sequence). For the CDR3, the DNA is TGTGCCAGCAGCTCCTCGAGGGCGGGCTTAGATACGCAGTATTTT. This gives the protein CASSSSRAGLDTQYF.

The sample holds a few counts of this clone. This rearrangement joins TRBV12-3 or TRBV12-4 to TRBJ1-2, with 7 bases that match TRBD1. The CDR3 contains 13 residues. After removal of 6 bases from V and 3 bases from J, the junction contained 4 bases not matched to a gene. CDR3 residues: CASRPGTDYGYTF. The CDR3 DNA reads TGTGCCAGCAGACCCGGGACAGACTATGGCTACACCTTC.

The rearrangement links TRBV24-1 to TRBJ2-1, with 16 bases fitting TRBD2. V shed 3 bases and J 2 bases; nucleotides not matched to a gene: 6. This CDR3 is 19 amino acids long. Looked up from germline, CDR1 is KGHDR and CDR2 is SFDVKD. CDR3 sequence reads: CATSDAGTSGGAAYNEQFF. The CDR3, as DNA: TGTGCCACCAGTGATGCCGGGACTAGCGGGGGGGCCGCCTACAATGAGCAGTTCTTC.

This CDR3 reads CASSSLGQTNEKLFF. The CDR3 nucleotides are TGTGCCAGCAGTTCACTGGGACAAACTAATGAAAAACTGTTTTTT. The chain employs TRBV28 and TRBJ1-4; maybe TRBD1 (6 bases). Germline lookup yields CDR1 MDHEN and CDR2 SYDVKM. This CDR3 spans 15 amino acids. The V end was cut by 4 bases, the J end by 1 base, with 10 bases between.

V is TRBV5-1 and J is TRBJ2-3, with 12 bases identical to TRBD2. From germline, CDR1 is SGHRS and CDR2 YFSETQ. V trimming: 4 bases; J trimming: 0 bases; junction bases outside the gene matches: 9. The CDR3 covers 18 residues. The CDR3 loop reads CASSLGLAGRTSTDTQYF. The CDR3 nucleotides read TGCGCCAGCAGCCTCGGACTAGCGGGGAGGACTAGCACAGATACGCAGTATTTT. Using reference TRBV5-1 and TRBJ2-3 for the parts outside the CDR3, the full variable domain is KAGVTQTPRYLIKTRGQQVTLSCSPISGHRSVSWYQQTPGQGLQFLFEYFSETQRNKGNFPGRFSGRQFSNSRSEMNVSTLELGDSALYLCASSLGLAGRTSTDTQYFGPGTRLTVL.

This chain joins TRBV7-2 and TRBJ2-3, with 7 bases identical to TRBD1. From germline, CDR1 is SGHTA and CDR2 FQGNSA. The CDR3 totals 14 residues. V shed 5 bases, J shed 1 base, and the junction held 3 bases outside the gene matches. CDR3: CASSIDRGTDTQYF. For the CDR3, the DNA is TGTGCCAGCAGCATAGACAGGGGCACAGATACGCAGTATTTT.

This chain connects TRBV12-3 or TRBV12-4 to TRBJ2-7, with D possibly matching TRBD1 (5 bases). The CDR3 has 13 residues. V gave up 1 base and J gave up 3 bases, with 7 bases separating them. The DNA for the CDR3 is TGTGCCAGCAGTTTAGTGACAGACTACGAGCAGTACTTC. Residues: CASSLVTDYEQYF.

The rearrangement links TRBV7-9 to TRBJ2-7; D perhaps matches TRBD1 (6 bases). Trimming stripped 4 bases from V and 6 bases from J, with 19 bases between. From germline, CDR1 is SEHNR and CDR2 FQNEAQ (reference sequence). This CDR3 contains 15 residues. CDR3 region: CASSSTRTDGSEQYF. The CDR3 bases are TGTGCCAGCAGCTCGACAAGGACAGATGGAAGCGAGCAGTACTTC.

The CDR3 region has the DNA TGTGCCAGCAGTATGTCGCTATACGAGCAGTACGTC. Protein product: CASSMSLYEQYV. This sequence joins TRBV28 and TRBJ2-7; no clear D gene. Per germline, CDR1 MDHEN and CDR2 SYDVKM. Trimming took 5 bases from V and 4 from J, leaving 9 bases between them. This CDR3 region has 12 residues.

This rearrangement joins TRBV2 to TRBJ2-1; tentative D call: TRBD2 (5 bases). This CDR3 spans 11 amino acids. The germline CDR1 and CDR2 sequences are SNHLY and FYNNEI. Trimming removed 5 bases at V and 10 bases at J, with 9 bases between. Here the CDR3 reads CASSWTAEQFF. CDR3 nucleotides: TGTGCCAGCAGTTGGACTGCAGAGCAGTTCTTC.

DNA for the CDR3: TGTGCCAGCTCACCGGAGTTAGCGGGATACAATGAGCAGTTCTTC. Protein: CASSPELAGYNEQFF. The V and J genes are TRBV18 and TRBJ2-1; 8 nucleotides match TRBD2. This CDR3 has 15 amino acids. The trim removed 3 bases at V and 4 bases at J, leaving 5 bases unmatched. CDR1 is KGHSH and CDR2 is LQKENI in the germline V gene.

This clone appeared a single time. This chain connects TRBV6-2 or TRBV6-3 to TRBJ2-5, with 10 bases identical to TRBD1. Germline values: CDR1 MNHEY, CDR2 SVGEGT. The CDR3 has 15 residues. The ends lost 4 bases at V and 2 bases at J; junction bases unmatched: 4. The CDR3 loop reads CASSFDRGLQETQYF. Written as DNA, the CDR3 is TGTGCCAGCAGTTTTGACAGGGGGCTGCAAGAGACCCAGTACTTC.

This clone showed up just a few times. The V gene is TRBV19, the J gene TRBJ1-2; D gene unclear. The CDR3 is made up of 15 amino acids. V was clipped by 10 bases and J by 7 bases, with 25 bases between them. Germline V lookup: CDR1 LNHDA, CDR2 SQIVND (reference sequence). The CDR3 loop reads CATLGFGQVGVGYTF. The CDR3 region has the DNA TGTGCCACCCTGGGGTTTGGGCAGGTGGGAGTTGGCTACACCTTC.

V usage is TRBV5-5 and J usage is TRBJ1-1, with D possibly TRBD1 on 6 matching bases. Germline values: CDR1 SGHKS, CDR2 YYEKEE (reference sequence). V dropped 4 bases and J dropped 5 bases, with 21 bases sitting between them. The CDR3 sequence is 16 residues long. The CDR3 loop reads CASSLSWAGGGTEAFF. CDR3 DNA: TGTGCCAGCAGCCTGTCGTGGGCTGGGGGCGGAACTGAAGCTTTCTTT.

The V call is TRBV2, the J call TRBJ1-5; D might be TRBD1 (5 bases). CDR3 size: 16 residues. Trimming took 1 base from V and 0 from J, leaving 10 bases between them. CDR1 and CDR2 from the germline V gene are SNHLY and FYNNEI. CDR3 protein: CASSEGQPASNQPQHF. The CDR3 nucleotides are TGTGCCAGCAGTGAAGGACAGCCTGCTAGCAATCAGCCCCAGCATTTT.

The chain joins TRBV5-4 to TRBJ2-3, with 10 bases aligning to TRBD2. The germline V gene has CDR1 SGHNT and CDR2 YYREEE (reference sequence). With 2 bases clipped from V and 3 bases from J, the junction kept 0 bases outside the gene matches. CDR3 length: 14 amino acids. The CDR3 DNA reads TGTGCCAGCAGCTTTAGCGGGGGGACAGATACGCAGTATTTT. Protein sequence: CASSFSGGTDTQYF.

This clone was detected once. The chain couples TRBV5-4 to TRBJ2-3, with 9 bases aligning to TRBD1. In germline, CDR1 is SGHNT, CDR2 YYREEE (reference sequence). This CDR3 has 16 residues. V lost 4 bases, J lost 2 bases, and 8 bases stayed unmatched. CDR3 amino acids: CASSQPQGAATDTQYF. In DNA, the CDR3 is TGTGCCAGCAGCCAACCACAGGGGGCTGCCACAGATACGCAGTATTTT.

This chain uses TRBV6-5 with TRBJ1-2, with 12 bases lining up with TRBD1. Per germline, CDR1 MNHEY and CDR2 SVGAGI. With 4 bases clipped from V and 4 bases from J, the junction kept 4 bases outside the gene matches. There are 15 residues in the CDR3. This CDR3 reads CASSSGQGAIYGYTF. CDR3 nucleotide sequence: TGTGCCAGCAGTTCGGGACAGGGGGCAATCTATGGCTACACCTTC.

This chain connects TRBV19 to TRBJ1-4, with TRBD1 as a possible D gene (5 bases). From germline, CDR1 is LNHDA and CDR2 SQIVND (reference sequence). The V end lost 3 bases, the J end lost 6 bases, and 11 bases lay between the germline ends. The CDR3 totals 14 residues. The CDR3 spells CASSIFGGDEKLFF. CDR3 bases: TGTGCCAGTAGTATTTTCGGGGGTGATGAAAAACTGTTTTTT.

The V gene is TRBV28, the J gene TRBJ1-1; TRBD1 might be the D (6 bases). In germline, CDR1 is MDHEN, CDR2 SYDVKM. Trimming removed 7 bases from V and 1 base from J, with 19 bases in between. The length of the CDR3 is 16 residues. The CDR3 nucleotides read TGTGCCAGCACCTCAAGGAAGGGGGGGACGAACACTGAAGCTTTCTTT. Its translation: CASTSRKGGTNTEAFF.

This chain joins TRBV21-1 and TRBJ1-5. TRBV21-1 is listed as a pseudogene. The CDR3 runs 13 residues. The CDR3 DNA is TGTGCCAGCCCAACGGGTAGCAATCAGCCCCAGCATTTT. Encoded protein: CASPTGSNQPQHF.

The V and J genes are TRBV3-1 (or the pseudogene TRBV3-2) and TRBJ2-3; 9 positions match TRBD2. V lost 3 bases, J lost 2 bases, and 9 bases stayed unmatched. The CDR3 covers 17 residues. The germline V gene has CDR1 LGHDT and CDR2 YNNKEL (reference sequence). The CDR3 loop is CASSQGLSGGFTDTQYF. The DNA for the CDR3 is TGTGCCAGCAGCCAGGGTCTAAGCGGGGGGTTCACAGATACGCAGTATTTT.

The gene calls are TRBV4-1 and TRBJ2-3; 10 nucleotides line up with TRBD2. Germline assignment: CDR1 MGHRA and CDR2 YSYEKL. The CDR3 loop spans 16 amino acids. Losses at the gene ends were 2 bases for V and 2 bases for J; bases not matched to a gene: 4. The CDR3 is CASSQSSGGTTDTQYF. The CDR3 DNA is TGCGCCAGCAGCCAAAGTAGCGGGGGGACCACAGATACGCAGTATTTT.

The chain recombines TRBV20-1 with TRBJ1-5; D call uncertain. V lost 3 bases, J lost 4 bases, and 10 bases lay in between. The CDR3 length is 13 residues. Germline V gene data show CDR1 as DFQATT and CDR2 as SNEGSKA (reference sequence). CDR3 residues: CSASRGNNQPQHF. CDR3 coding DNA: TGCAGTGCTAGTCGAGGGAATAATCAGCCCCAGCATTTT.

The V and J genes are TRBV18 and TRBJ2-2; D may be TRBD2 (5 bases). Trimming took 3 bases from V and 4 from J, leaving 6 bases between them. Germline lookup yields CDR1 KGHSH and CDR2 LQKENI. CDR3 length: 13 amino acids. Here the CDR3 DNA reads TGTGCCAGCTCACCGGGGAGCACCGGGGAGCTGTTTTTT. Protein product: CASSPGSTGELFF.

The V and J genes are TRBV3-1 (or the pseudogene TRBV3-2) and TRBJ1-2, with 7 bases identical to TRBD1. The CDR3 length is 15 residues. V lost 5 bases, J lost 0 bases, and 6 bases stayed unmatched. Germline V gene data show CDR1 as LGHDT and CDR2 as YNNKEL (reference sequence). For the CDR3, the DNA is TGTGCCAGCAGCTTAAGACAGGGTTCTAACTATGGCTACACCTTC. It specifies CASSLRQGSNYGYTF.